Listed below are T cell receptor beta chains from one sample, sequenced in a study of CD8 T cells in Susac syndrome. TCRdb used MiXCR to reprocess the immunoSEQ multiplex PCR reads, holding one entry per CDR3 protein. The repertoire holds hundreds of thousands of distinct CDR3 sequences, approximately 94% seen once, with 0.15% to 0.2% in the top ten. The sample comprised CD4+ T cells from PBMCs. All receptors derive from a human donor with Susac syndrome. Each CDR3 is given with its conserved first and last residue. A D gene is named only where the DNA matches it firmly. Rows give clone size only sometimes, using once, few, many, or a class for an expanded clone.

TRBJ1-2 TRBV20-1 - - TGCAGTGCTAGAGACCCGGGGGAGGGCTACACCTTC CSARDPGEGYTF
TRBJ2-7 TRBV20-1 TRBD1 once TGCAGTGCTAGAGGGAGGACAGGGGCCGACTTC CSARGRTGADF
TRBJ2-5 TRBV20-1 - - TGCAGTGCTGGGGGTCAGGAGGGGGCGGGGGCCCAGTACTTC CSAGGQEGAGAQYF
TRBJ1-2 TRBV9 TRBD1 - TGTGCCAGCAGCGCCCAGACAGGGCTTAACTATGGCTACACCTTC CASSAQTGLNYGYTF
TRBJ2-2 TRBV6-5 TRBD2 - TGTGCCAGCAGTTACCGGGTAGCGGGGGGGAACACCGGGGAGCTGTTTTTT CASSYRVAGGNTGELFF
TRBJ2-1 TRBV11-1 TRBD1 - TGTGCCAGCAGCCCGGACAGGGGCCTCCGGAATGAGCAGTTCTTC CASSPDRGLRNEQFF
TRBJ2-2 TRBV7-2 - - TGTGCCAGCAGCTTAGAGACAGGAAGCACCGGGGAGCTGTTTTTT CASSLETGSTGELFF
TRBJ1-1 TRBV28 - - TGTGCCAGCAGTTGGGGGTTCCCCTGGCCGAACACTGAAGCTTTCTTT CASSWGFPWPNTEAFF
TRBJ2-6 TRBV12-3/TRBV12-4 TRBD1 - TGTGCCAGCAGTACGCGACAGGGTCCAGCGGGGGCCAACGTCCTGACTTTC CASSTRQGPAGANVLTF
TRBJ2-2 TRBV28 TRBD1 - TGTGCCAGCAGATATCCAGGGGGCGGCGGGGAGCTGTTTTTT CASRYPGGGGELFF
TRBJ2-7 TRBV20-1 - - TGCAGTGCTAGAATGGTCCGGACCCCCTACGAGCAGTACTTC CSARMVRTPYEQYF
TRBJ2-7 TRBV6-1 TRBD1 - TGTGCCACCGCGGACAGGATCAGCTCCTACGAGCAGTACTTC CATADRISSYEQYF
TRBJ2-5 TRBV20-1 TRBD2 - TGCAGTGCTTCCGAGACTAGCGGGGGGCCGCTAACCCAGTACTTC CSASETSGGPLTQYF
TRBJ2-2 TRBV7-9 - - TGTGCCAGCAGCTTCAGTCGGCTGCAGAGGTTTTCGGAGCTGTTTTTT CASSFSRLQRFSELFF
TRBJ1-1 TRBV20-1 - - TGCAGTGCTCCCCGGACGGCGAACACTGAAGCTTTCTTT CSAPRTANTEAFF
TRBJ2-7 TRBV7-8 TRBD2 - TGTGCCAGCAGCTTCGCGGGCGGGGGATCCTACGAGCAGTACTTC CASSFAGGGSYEQYF
TRBJ1-2 TRBV30 - - TGTGCCTGGAGTGTGGCGGTCCTCTCTGGCTACACCTTC CAWSVAVLSGYTF
TRBJ1-1 TRBV5-1 TRBD1 - TGCGCCAGCAGCCGCGAACCGGGACAGGGGACTGAAGCTTTCTTT CASSREPGQGTEAFF
TRBJ2-5 TRBV6-6 - - TGTGCCAGCAACGACTCTCCACAGGGATCCCAAGAGACCCAGTACTTC CASNDSPQGSQETQYF
TRBJ2-5 TRBV11-3 - - TGTGCCAGCAGCTTGCAGGGGACCCGAGAGACCCAGTACTTC CASSLQGTRETQYF
TRBJ1-1 TRBV6-4 - - TGTGCCAGCAGCGCTTCTTACAGCACTGAAGCTTTCTTT CASSASYSTEAFF
TRBJ2-2 TRBV9 - - TGTGCCAGCAGCGTAGTGGCTTCTGACGGGGAGCTGTTTTTT CASSVVASDGELFF
TRBJ2-7 TRBV15 TRBD1 - TGTGCCACCAGCAGAGCGGGATGGACAGGGGGAAATCTCGAGCAGTACTTC CATSRAGWTGGNLEQYF
TRBJ2-7 TRBV30 TRBD1 - TGTGCCTGGATTCCCCGGGACAGGAGCTCCTACGAGCAGTACTTC CAWIPRDRSSYEQYF